Each of the 11 T cell receptor beta chains below was sequenced from the same sample in a study of blood T cell repertoires in COVID-19. TCRdb keeps only in-frame clones here, not all; method: immunoSEQ multiplex PCR. The repertoire holds roughly 250,000 clones, with 88% as singletons. Sequencing used PBMCs or T cells enriched from blood (not recorded which). The receptor set was obtained from a woman aged 40-49 years who had been exposed to COVID-19.

J is TRBJ1-3 and V is TRBV5-4; 9 nucleotides align to TRBD1. V lost 0 bases, J lost 4 bases, and 2 bases stayed unmatched. The CDR3 is 15 residues long. Germline V gene sequence: CDR1 SGHNT, CDR2 YYREEE (reference sequence). The chain's CDR3 is CASSLDRGRGNTIYF. The DNA for the CDR3 is TGTGCCAGCAGCTTGGACAGGGGGCGAGGAAACACCATATATTTT.

The chain couples TRBV20-1 to TRBJ1-1; TRBD1 might be the D (5 bases). Trimming removed 6 bases from V and 9 bases from J, with 11 bases in between. CDR1 is DFQATT, CDR2 SNEGSKA, per germline (reference sequence). The CDR3 has 10 amino acids. The CDR3: CSAGRGKAFF. CDR3 bases: TGCAGTGCCGGTCGGGGGAAAGCTTTCTTT.

CDR3 coding DNA: TGCGCCAGCAGCCTCGCAGGGTTTTGGTATGGCTACACCTTC. Translating it yields CASSLAGFWYGYTF. The chain employs TRBV5-1 and TRBJ1-2, with D possibly TRBD1 on 5 matching bases. CDR3 length equals 14 residues. Between the trimmed V and J ends, which lost 4 bases and 5 bases, there was a span of 15 bases. Germline V gene data show CDR1 as SGHRS and CDR2 as YFSETQ.

The rearrangement links TRBV5-5 to TRBJ1-1; TRBD1 is a possible D gene (5 bases). Looked up from germline, CDR1 is SGHKS and CDR2 is YYEKEE (reference sequence). The CDR3 spans 15 residues. Trimming left V 4 bases short and J 4 bases short, with 17 bases between. CDR3 sequence reads: CASSGTSRRGTEAFF. CDR3 DNA sequence: TGTGCCAGCAGCGGGACCTCCCGGCGGGGCACTGAAGCTTTCTTT.

The J gene is TRBJ2-1, the V gene TRBV9; 9 nucleotides line up with TRBD1. The junction had 14 bases not matched to a gene; V was cut back by 3 bases and J by 7 bases. Looked up from germline, CDR1 is SGDLS and CDR2 is YYNGEE. This CDR3 has 17 amino acids. The CDR3 loop reads CASSDNAGTGSKNEQFF. The CDR3 nucleotides read TGTGCCAGCAGCGACAACGCCGGGACAGGGTCGAAAAATGAGCAGTTCTTC.

The chain links TRBV7-6 to TRBJ2-5; D not certain. The CDR3 is made up of 18 amino acids. Germline CDR1 reads SGHVS; CDR2 reads FNYEAQ. V lost 3 bases and J lost 8, with 28 bases in between. The CDR3 is CASSLYINGSAERNTQYF. CDR3 nucleotides: TGTGCCAGCAGCTTGTATATAAACGGGTCCGCGGAAAGAAATACCCAGTACTTC.

The chain uses TRBV6-5 and TRBJ2-1; 10 bases line up with TRBD1. V was clipped by 3 bases and J by 7 bases; unmatched bases: 9. The germline V gene has CDR1 MNHEY and CDR2 SVGAGI. The CDR3 runs to 16 residues. The DNA for the CDR3 is TGTGCCAGCAGTTATGGGGGGACAGGGGAGGATAATGAGCAGTTCTTC. Amino acid sequence: CASSYGGTGEDNEQFF.

The chain has TRBV3-1 (or the pseudogene TRBV3-2) and TRBJ1-3; no clear D gene. Trimming shortened V by 10 bases and J by 0 bases, and 13 bases separated the two germline ends. The CDR3 covers 14 residues. Germline V gene data show CDR1 as LGHDT and CDR2 as YNNKEL (reference sequence). This CDR3 is CATSDTSSGNTIYF. DNA for the CDR3: TGTGCCACTTCAGACACGAGCTCTGGAAACACCATATATTTT.

In its sample, this clone was seen once. This rearrangement joins TRBV4-3 to TRBJ1-5; perhaps TRBD1 as D (6 bases). V shed 0 bases and J shed 5 bases, with 11 bases lying between them. CDR1 and CDR2 from the germline V gene are LGHNA and YSLEER. This CDR3 is 15 amino acids long. CDR3 amino acids: CASSQDLRGDQPQHF. The CDR3 nucleotides are TGCGCCAGCAGCCAAGACCTCAGGGGAGATCAGCCCCAGCATTTT.

The V and J genes are TRBV28 and TRBJ2-7, with a possible D match to TRBD2 (6 bases). CDR3 length: 15 residues. The V end lost 2 bases, the J end lost 3 bases, and 14 bases lay between the germline ends. Germline-derived CDR1 and CDR2 are MDHEN and SYDVKM. CDR3: CASSLPSGLNYEQYF. Written as DNA, the CDR3 is TGTGCCAGCAGTTTACCGAGCGGGCTTAACTACGAGCAGTACTTC. The full variable domain, rest sourced from reference TRBV28 and TRBJ2-7, is DVKVTQSSRYLVKRTGEKVFLECVQDMDHENMFWYRQDPGLGLRLIYFSYDVKMKEKGDIPEGYSVSREKKERFSLILESASTNQTSMYLCASSLPSGLNYEQYFGPGTRLTVT.

The rearrangement links TRBV5-4 to TRBJ1-2; D is perhaps TRBD1 (6 bases). CDR1 is SGHNT, CDR2 YYREEE, per germline (reference sequence). This CDR3 spans 13 amino acids. V was cut by 4 bases and J by 8 bases, with 15 bases left in between. The CDR3 spells CASSLTPGGGYTF. The CDR3 DNA reads as TGTGCCAGCAGCCTCACACCGGGGGGCGGCTACACCTTC.